This T cell receptor beta chain was recovered during a study of shared clonotypes between healthy human individuals. Positively selected for CCR7, the CD45RO-negative cells used as naive CD8 cells excluded terminally differentiated effector memory CD45RA+ cells. CDR3 size: 15 residues. In germline, CDR1 is SGHDT, CDR2 YYEEEE. Trimming took 4 bases from V and 5 from J; bases not matched to a gene: 7. The table came from immunoSEQ multiplex PCR; TCRdb's copy has only in-frame clones and leaves some out. The sample has under 2,000,000 clones; over 85% are singletons. The TCR comes from a man aged 18 to 30 in good health. The V call is TRBV5-6, the J call TRBJ1-5, with 9 bases that match TRBD1. Sequences were obtained from naive CD8+ T cells sorted from blood. The CDR3 loop is CASSARDRADQPQHF. The CDR3 DNA reads as TGTGCCAGCAGCGCTAGGGACAGGGCGGATCAGCCCCAGCATTTT.